These T cell receptor beta chains were read from a single sample in a study of CD8 T cells in Susac syndrome. TCRdb reanalysed the immunoSEQ multiplex PCR reads using MiXCR and keeps one entry per CDR3 protein. The sample lists 150,000 to 200,000 distinct CDR3 sequences; approximately 94% were seen once. The sample comprised CD4+ T cells from PBMCs. Source of these receptors: a human donor with multiple sclerosis. CDR3s include the opening cysteine and the closing phenylalanine or tryptophan. Each record gives: V gene, J gene, clone size, CDR3 protein. Size is stated for part of the rows, as once, few or many counts, or as a class when the clone is expanded.

V: TRBV11-2
J: TRBJ2-7
size: .
CDR3: CASSLAASGSSPYEQYF

V: TRBV30
J: TRBJ2-7
size: .
CDR3: CAWSHSPGTSGSVEQYF

V: TRBV29-1
J: TRBJ1-1
size: .
CDR3: CSVVKGANTEAFF

V: TRBV7-2
J: TRBJ1-5
size: .
CDR3: CASSLSAGQEKPQHF

V: TRBV6-6
J: TRBJ1-5
size: .
CDR3: CASSYAQGVQPQHF

V: TRBV9
J: TRBJ2-3
size: once
CDR3: CASSPARETDTQYF

V: TRBV5-1
J: TRBJ2-7
size: .
CDR3: CASSEGKTGPYEQYF

V: TRBV7-2
J: TRBJ2-7
size: .
CDR3: CASSLANSYEQYF

V: TRBV19
J: TRBJ2-1
size: once
CDR3: CASSRDFRKYNEQFF

V: TRBV3-1
J: TRBJ2-2
size: .
CDR3: CASSYRGTDTGELFF

V: TRBV6-5
J: TRBJ2-6
size: .
CDR3: CASSYRPSGANVLTF

V: TRBV5-1
J: TRBJ1-6
size: .
CDR3: CASSRGGQGVAKDFSPLHF

V: TRBV6-5
J: TRBJ2-5
size: few
CDR3: CASSYRSEETQYF

V: TRBV10-2
J: TRBJ1-1
size: .
CDR3: CASLRQGLSTEAFF

V: TRBV20-1
J: TRBJ2-1
size: .
CDR3: CSARVRARLARYNEQFF

V: TRBV19
J: TRBJ2-7
size: .
CDR3: CASSINGPTDEQYF

V: TRBV7-2
J: TRBJ2-5
size: .
CDR3: CASSLGAGGLSAQYF

V: TRBV19
J: TRBJ2-1
size: .
CDR3: CASSIVGGAEQFF

V: TRBV7-8
J: TRBJ2-7
size: .
CDR3: CASSPRDRIDYEQYF

V: TRBV28
J: TRBJ1-1
size: once
CDR3: CASGTVNTEAFF

V: TRBV5-6
J: TRBJ1-5
size: .
CDR3: CASSLGQLSNQPQHF

V: TRBV28
J: TRBJ2-7
size: .
CDR3: CASISGTPGYEQYF

V: TRBV19
J: TRBJ2-5
size: .
CDR3: CASSISPGVETQYF

V: TRBV7-7
J: TRBJ2-5
size: .
CDR3: CASSHPGDRKETQYF

V: TRBV10-2
J: TRBJ1-2
size: .
CDR3: CASSEQDGYTF

V: TRBV29-1
J: TRBJ1-1
size: .
CDR3: CSVEGARGATEAFF

V: TRBV9
J: TRBJ2-7
size: .
CDR3: CASSPGGRNYEQYF

V: TRBV18
J: TRBJ1-1
size: .
CDR3: CASQDPQNTNTEAFF

V: TRBV5-6
J: TRBJ2-1
size: .
CDR3: CASRTTGPYNEQFF

V: TRBV19
J: TRBJ1-2
size: .
CDR3: CASSAGTGRNYGYTF

V: TRBV9
J: TRBJ2-3
size: .
CDR3: CASSKWAGGTDTQYF

V: TRBV30
J: TRBJ1-1
size: .
CDR3: CAWSVGGGSTEAFF

V: TRBV27
J: TRBJ1-2
size: .
CDR3: CASSSLGSDYGYTF

V: TRBV7-2
J: TRBJ2-3
size: .
CDR3: CASSLGDPSMADTQYF

V: TRBV30
J: TRBJ2-1
size: once
CDR3: CAWSVQLDNEQFF

V: TRBV6-2/TRBV6-3
J: TRBJ1-1
size: .
CDR3: CASRRQLNTEAFF

V: TRBV15
J: TRBJ2-5
size: .
CDR3: CATSSGQETQYF

V: TRBV30
J: TRBJ2-2
size: .
CDR3: CAWSQRWAGELFF

V: TRBV21-1
J: TRBJ2-6
size: .
CDR3: CASSKVDLSSGANVLTF

V: TRBV2
J: TRBJ1-1
size: .
CDR3: CASSQQANTEAFF

V: TRBV12-5
J: TRBJ2-3
size: .
CDR3: CASGLLTIADTQYF

V: TRBV27
J: TRBJ1-5
size: .
CDR3: CASSLVYSNQPQHF

V: TRBV5-6
J: TRBJ1-3
size: .
CDR3: CASSFLRFSGNTIYF

V: TRBV12-5
J: TRBJ2-7
size: .
CDR3: CASGLVPLIHEQYF

V: TRBV7-2
J: TRBJ1-2
size: .
CDR3: CASSSRATSFGYTF

V: TRBV19
J: TRBJ2-1
size: .
CDR3: CASSMATSGNNEQFF

V: TRBV2
J: TRBJ2-5
size: .
CDR3: CASSGYGVGGETQYF